Listed here are 8 T cell receptor beta chains from one sample, sequenced in a study of early stage breast cancer tumors. Sequencing used immunoSEQ multiplex PCR; TCRdb keeps in-frame clones, though not all of them. The sample consists of about 10,000 clones, more than 60% of them appearing once. Sequencing was carried out using normal breast tissue next to the tumor. Every receptor here comes from a person aged 35-55 years with breast cancer.

V and J are TRBV9 and TRBJ2-2, with D perhaps matching TRBD1 (6 bases). CDR3 length equals 16 residues. Germline V gene data show CDR1 as SGDLS and CDR2 as YYNGEE. V was pared by 0 bases and J by 6 bases, with 15 bases between. The CDR3 DNA follows: TGTGCCAGCAGCGTAGGTGGGGGCTATCGGGCCGGGGAGCTGTTTTTT. It translates to CASSVGGGYRAGELFF.

The gene calls are TRBV27 and TRBJ2-3; 7 nucleotides align to TRBD1. Germline CDR1 is MNHEY and CDR2 is SMNVEV (reference sequence). V dropped 2 bases and J dropped 4; count of bases not matched to a gene: 6. The CDR3 totals 15 residues. The DNA for the CDR3 is TGTGCCAGCAGTTTAGACAGGGCCCCCTCAGATACGCAGTATTTT. Translated: CASSLDRAPSDTQYF.

The rearrangement uses TRBV6-1 and TRBJ1-4; tentative D call: TRBD1 (5 bases). Germline V gives CDR1 MNHNS, CDR2 SASEGT. CDR3 length: 15 amino acids. The V end lost 3 bases, the J end lost 2 bases, and 10 bases lay between the germline ends. CDR3 protein: CASSDGRDTNEKLFF. DNA of the CDR3: TGTGCCAGCAGTGATGGCAGGGATACTAATGAAAAACTGTTTTTT.

The chain joins TRBV6-4 to TRBJ2-3; the D gene is possibly TRBD2 (7 bases). CDR1 and CDR2 (germline): MRHNA, SNTAGT. Trimming pared 3 bases from V and 5 bases from J, leaving 18 bases between. The CDR3 has 16 amino acids. CDR3 sequence: CASSEGGGGAGDTQYF. DNA for the CDR3: TGTGCCAGCAGTGAAGGTGGGGGGGGCGCAGGAGATACGCAGTATTTT.

This clone occurred a few times. The chain links TRBV2 to TRBJ2-7, with D unresolved. There are 12 residues in the CDR3. In germline, CDR1 is SNHLY, CDR2 FYNNEI. Trimming shortened V by 3 bases and J by 3 bases, and 6 bases separated the two germline ends. CDR3 residues: CASSDSFYEQYF. The CDR3 nucleotides read TGTGCCAGCAGTGACAGTTTCTACGAGCAGTACTTC. The full variable domain, rest sourced from reference TRBV2 and TRBJ2-7, is EPEVTQTPSHQVTQMGQEVILRCVPISNHLYFYWYRQILGQKVEFLVSFYNNEISEKSEIFDDQFSVERPDGSNFTLKIRSTKLEDSAMYFCASSDSFYEQYFGPGTRLTVT.

This chain uses TRBV21-1 with TRBJ1-2. TRBV21-1 is a documented pseudogene. CDR3 length: 19 amino acids. The CDR3 nucleotides read TGTGCCAGCACGAAAACTCCTGCCGGGACGGGACGACTCGGCTATGGCTACACCTTC. The encoded protein is CASTKTPAGTGRLGYGYTF.

The chain uses TRBV19 and TRBJ1-5; 11 bases are a match to TRBD1. Germline V lookup: CDR1 LNHDA, CDR2 SQIVND (reference sequence). The ends lost 6 bases at V and 0 bases at J; junction bases unmatched: 4. CDR3 length equals 16 residues. CDR3 protein: CASRRTGGDSNQPQHF. The CDR3 DNA sequence: TGTGCCAGTAGGCGGACAGGGGGCGATAGCAATCAGCCCCAGCATTTT.

J is TRBJ1-5 and V is TRBV19; D is possibly TRBD1 (5 bases). The CDR3 consists of 14 residues. Trimming stripped 4 bases from V and 3 bases from J, with 10 bases between. CDR1 is LNHDA, CDR2 SQIVND, per germline (reference sequence). The CDR3 reads CASSRQLYNQPQHF. The CDR3 region has the DNA TGTGCCAGTAGTAGACAGTTATACAATCAGCCCCAGCATTTT.